The 25 T cell receptor beta chains below all came from one sample that was sequenced in a study of cytomegalovirus exposure and HLA in healthy donors. The study ran its PCR with 60 Vbeta and 13 Jbeta primers. Clones were read by immunoSEQ multiplex PCR, and TCRdb kept only the in-frame ones, dropping some. The table includes more than 95,000 clones, 81% detected once. Sequenced material: PBMCs. These receptor sequences come from a man aged 18-30 years in good health and CMV-seronegative.

This clone was found a few times. The V gene is TRBV7-3, the J gene TRBJ2-1, with a possible D match to TRBD1 (7 bases). This CDR3 is built from 18 residues. V was clipped by 5 bases and J by 9 bases, with 29 bases between them. Germline loops: CDR1 SGHTA, CDR2 FQGTGA. DNA for the CDR3: TGTGCCAGCAGCCCAAAGGGATGGGGTGTGGAGGGGGCGGGTGAGCAGTTCTTC. Amino acids: CASSPKGWGVEGAGEQFF.

V usage is TRBV5-1 and J usage is TRBJ2-7, with D maybe TRBD2 (6 bases). Germline CDR1 SGHRS, CDR2 YFSETQ. This CDR3 is 14 amino acids long. V lost 5 bases and J 3 bases, leaving 15 bases between the germline ends. CDR3 sequence (DNA): TGCGCCAGCAGGATAGGAGGGGATTTCTACGAGCAGTACTTC. It specifies CASRIGGDFYEQYF. Supplemented by reference TRBV5-1 and TRBJ2-7, the full variable domain reads KAGVTQTPRYLIKTRGQQVTLSCSPISGHRSVSWYQQTPGQGLQFLFEYFSETQRNKGNFPGRFSGRQFSNSRSEMNVSTLELGDSALYLCASRIGGDFYEQYFGPGTRLTVT.

J is TRBJ1-2 and V is TRBV6-5; D is perhaps TRBD1 (6 bases). Germline CDR1 reads MNHEY; CDR2 reads SVGAGI. The CDR3 has 16 residues. V was cut by 1 base and J by 3 bases, with 15 bases left in between. The CDR3 loop reads CASSYLRGPEDYGYTF. For the CDR3, the DNA is TGTGCCAGCAGTTACTTGCGGGGGCCTGAGGACTATGGCTACACCTTC.

The sample holds a few counts of this clone. Other DNA sequences in the same sample also yield this CDR3. CDR3 sequence (DNA): TGCGCCAGCAGCTTGGCCTCGGGATCCTACGAGCAGTACTTC. Translation: CASSLASGSYEQYF. The chain carries TRBV5-1 and TRBJ2-7; a weak D match, TRBD2 (5 bases). Trimming removed 0 bases from V and 1 base from J, with 8 bases in between. The CDR3 sequence is 14 residues long. CDR1 is SGHRS, CDR2 YFSETQ, per germline.

The chain combines TRBV15 with TRBJ2-1; D call uncertain. The V gene lost 1 base and the J gene lost 5 bases, with 15 bases spanning the gap. Germline V gives CDR1 LNHNV, CDR2 YYDKDF (reference sequence). The CDR3 is 16 residues long. CDR3 loop: CATSRGTGSGNNEQFF. CDR3 nucleotides: TGTGCCACCAGCAGAGGCACCGGGTCCGGCAACAATGAGCAGTTCTTC.

The rearrangement joins TRBV1 to TRBJ1-5; whether TRBD1, the table's D call, matches the DNA was not checked. TRBV1 is a pseudogene. CDR3 length: 18 residues. The CDR3 region is CTSSRGQGGHHGNQPQHF. For the CDR3, the DNA is TGCACCAGCAGCCGCGGACAGGGTGGACACCATGGCAATCAGCCCCAGCATTTT.

This clone came up once. The V gene is TRBV7-9, the J gene TRBJ2-5, with D possibly TRBD1 on 6 matching bases. CDR1 and CDR2 from the germline V gene are SEHNR and FQNEAQ (reference sequence). This CDR3 contains 15 residues. With 6 bases removed from V and 1 base from J, the gap between germline ends came to 15 bases. The CDR3 sequence: CASSYLQGSQETQYF. CDR3 nucleotide sequence: TGTGCCAGCAGTTATCTCCAGGGGAGCCAAGAGACCCAGTACTTC.

This clone has a handful of counts. The rearrangement uses TRBV11-2 and TRBJ2-2; 10 nucleotides match TRBD2. There are 15 residues in the CDR3. Trimming at V came to 1 base and at J to 10 bases, leaving 6 bases not matched to a gene. Germline V gene sequence: CDR1 SGHAT, CDR2 FQNNGV. The CDR3 nucleotides read TGTGCCAGCAGCTTAGTAGCGGGGGGACTTCAGGAGCTGTTTTTT. This encodes CASSLVAGGLQELFF.

As concerns this clone: A read error may account for a junction end that differs from germline. The chain links TRBV7-9 to TRBJ2-1, with 7 nucleotides matching TRBD2. The CDR3 covers 16 residues. The germline CDR1 and CDR2 sequences are SEHNR and FQNEAQ (reference sequence). The CDR3 nucleotides are TGTTCCAGCAGCCACCCCTCAGCGGGAAACTACAATGAGCAGTTCTTC. Amino acids: CSSSHPSAGNYNEQFF.

This clone was recorded only once. The rearrangement uses TRBV7-2 and TRBJ1-3, with 10 bases aligning to TRBD1. Germline V lookup: CDR1 SGHTA, CDR2 FQGNSA. The CDR3 contains 19 residues. Losses at the gene ends were 4 bases for V and 2 bases for J; bases not matched to a gene: 14. The CDR3 bases are TGTGCCAGCAGCTCCGGATCGACAGGGGGCTGGACGGCTGGAAACACCATATATTTT. It specifies CASSSGSTGGWTAGNTIYF. Filled out from reference TRBV7-2 and TRBJ1-3, the complete variable domain reads GAGVSQSPSNKVTEKGKDVELRCDPISGHTALYWYRQSLGQGLEFLIYFQGNSAPDKSGLPSDRFSAERTGGSVSTLTIQRTQQEDSAVYLCASSSGSTGGWTAGNTIYFGEGSWLTVV.

The count of this clone is one. V is TRBV18 and J is TRBJ1-4; 9 bases map to TRBD1. After removal of 6 bases from V and 7 bases from J, the junction contained 3 bases not matched to a gene. CDR3 length: 13 residues. Germline V gene sequence: CDR1 KGHSH, CDR2 LQKENI. Here the CDR3 DNA reads TGTGCCAGCTCCGGGACAGGGACTGAAAAACTGTTTTTT. It yields the protein CASSGTGTEKLFF.

This clone has just one count. The chain is built from TRBV6-1 and TRBJ2-3; no firm D call. Trimming removed 5 bases at V and 0 bases at J, with 12 bases between. The V gene's germline CDR1 is MNHNS and CDR2 SASEGT. CDR3 length: 15 amino acids. The CDR3 sequence is CASSMEISSTDTQYF. CDR3 coding DNA: TGTGCCAGCAGTATGGAGATTTCTAGCACAGATACGCAGTATTTT.

For this clone: Relative to the germline gene, one junction end is altered; a read error may explain this. The V gene is TRBV6-4, the J gene TRBJ1-2; 8 positions agree with TRBD1. CDR1 is MRHNA and CDR2 is SNTAGT in the germline V gene. This CDR3 contains 12 residues. The CDR3 sequence is CASSDLKGQALF. Here the CDR3 DNA reads TGTGCCAGCAGTGACTTGAAGGGACAGGCACTCTTC.

V and J are TRBV6-5 and TRBJ2-7, with 7 positions matching TRBD1. The CDR3 runs to 15 residues. CDR1 MNHEY and CDR2 SVGAGI come from the germline V gene. V was pared by 5 bases and J by 0 bases, with 7 bases of the junction left unmatched. The CDR3 loop is CASSLGQYSSYEQYF. For the CDR3, the DNA is TGTGCCAGCAGTCTGGGACAGTACTCCTCCTACGAGCAGTACTTC.

The V call is TRBV6-5, the J call TRBJ2-1, with a weak D call TRBD1 (5 bases). Trimming shortened V by 8 bases and J by 3 bases, and 5 bases separated the two germline ends. The CDR3 sequence is 11 residues long. CDR1 and CDR2 (germline): MNHEY, SVGAGI. CDR3 loop: CASQGYNEQFF. DNA for the CDR3: TGTGCCAGCCAGGGCTACAATGAGCAGTTCTTC.

The CDR3 here is CASSLLNPYLGSSYEQYF. CDR3 in DNA: TGTGCCAGCAGCCTACTTAACCCGTACTTGGGGAGCTCCTACGAGCAGTACTTC. The chain couples TRBV7-2 to TRBJ2-7, with D possibly being TRBD2 (5 bases). The CDR3 contains 18 residues. Germline V lookup: CDR1 SGHTA, CDR2 FQGNSA. The V and J ends lost 5 bases and 0 bases respectively, with 23 bases between them.

This rearrangement joins TRBV19 to TRBJ1-6; 7 positions match TRBD1. This CDR3 is built from 13 residues. The V gene end was trimmed by 4 bases and the J gene end by 15 bases; junction bases not matched to a gene: 9. CDR1 is LNHDA and CDR2 is SQIVND in the germline V gene (reference sequence). The CDR3 region is CASSRRQGPDLHF. The DNA for the CDR3 is TGTGCCAGTAGTAGACGACAGGGACCAGACCTCCACTTT.

The chain's CDR3 is CASRGGRLAGQERDTDTQYF. The CDR3 DNA is TGTGCCAGTAGAGGGGGGAGACTAGCGGGTCAGGAGCGGGACACAGATACGCAGTATTTT. The V gene is TRBV19, the J gene TRBJ2-3; 10 bases are shared with TRBD2. Germline CDR1 and CDR2: LNHDA and SQIVND (reference sequence). Unmatched junction bases numbered 20, after V lost 6 bases and J lost 2 bases. The CDR3 has 20 amino acids.

V and J are TRBV6-5 and TRBJ1-1, with D possibly TRBD1 on 5 matching bases. The length of the CDR3 is 14 residues. Trimming shortened V by 1 base and J by 1 base, and 7 bases separated the two germline ends. Germline CDR1 and CDR2: MNHEY and SVGAGI. The CDR3 bases are TGTGCCAGCAGTTACTACGGACAGAACACTGAAGCTTTCTTT. Translated, it gives CASSYYGQNTEAFF.

This chain uses TRBV6-5 with TRBJ1-1; possible D gene TRBD1, 5 bases. The V and J ends lost 6 bases and 4 bases respectively, with 15 bases between them. CDR1 is MNHEY, CDR2 SVGAGI, per germline. This CDR3 is built from 14 residues. CDR3 sequence (DNA): TGTGCCAGCAGAACAGACAGACTCTCCACTGAAGCTTTCTTT. This encodes CASRTDRLSTEAFF.

The gene calls are TRBV20-1 and TRBJ1-2; unclear D gene. The ends were cut back, 3 bases at V and 8 bases at J, with 10 bases in the middle. The CDR3 has 11 residues. Germline V gene data show CDR1 as DFQATT and CDR2 as SNEGSKA (reference sequence). CDR3: CSASPSGGYTF. The CDR3 DNA reads TGCAGTGCTAGCCCCTCGGGAGGCTACACCTTC.

The chain carries TRBV9 and TRBJ1-4, with D uncertain. Germline values: CDR1 SGDLS, CDR2 YYNGEE. V was trimmed by 3 bases and J by 7 bases, leaving 13 bases between them. The length of the CDR3 is 14 residues. Here the CDR3 reads CASSAQATGEKLFF. CDR3 nucleotides: TGTGCCAGCAGCGCCCAAGCAACGGGTGAAAAACTGTTTTTT.

The chain recombines TRBV5-1 with TRBJ1-2, with D hard to call. This CDR3 spans 12 amino acids. Between the trimmed V and J ends, which lost 0 bases and 6 bases, there was a span of 6 bases. Germline CDR1 and CDR2: SGHRS and YFSETQ. This CDR3 is CASSLEVDGYTF. In DNA, the CDR3 is TGCGCCAGCAGCTTGGAAGTAGATGGCTACACCTTC.

The table lists this clone with a few counts. This chain joins TRBV19 and TRBJ1-5; D is ambiguous. Trimming took off 2 bases at V and 4 bases at J, with 9 bases between the two ends. The V gene's germline CDR1 is LNHDA and CDR2 SQIVND (reference sequence). The CDR3 runs to 14 residues. CDR3 nucleotides: TGTGCCAGTAGTATATCCGGGGAAAATCAGCCCCAGCATTTT. Amino acid sequence: CASSISGENQPQHF.

With respect to this clone: One end of the junction fails to match germline, which may point to a read error. The chain carries TRBV4-1 and TRBJ1-4; possibly TRBD1 for D (5 bases). CDR1 and CDR2 (germline): MGHRA, YSYEKL. The CDR3 runs 16 residues. The CDR3 region has the DNA TGTGCCAGCAGCCAAGAGAATAGGGGCGCCAATGAAAAACTGTTTTTT. This encodes CASSQENRGANEKLFF.